What follows are 7 T cell receptor beta chains derived from one specimen sequenced in a study of cytomegalovirus exposure and HLA in healthy donors. Use of 60 Vbeta and 13 Jbeta primers characterized the PCR. Profiling relied on immunoSEQ multiplex PCR, and the TCRdb table lists in-frame clones only, not all of them. Of 130,000 to 150,000 clones in the sample, more than 80% were seen once. The sequenced material came from PBMCs. Receptors originate from a woman in her thirties or forties in good health and CMV-seropositive.

In this sample, this clone turned up once. J is TRBJ2-5 and V is TRBV5-4; D gene unclear. The DNA end favors TRBJ2-7, so the J call may be wrong. CDR3 length: 12 residues. CDR1 is SGHNT, CDR2 YYREEE, per germline (reference sequence). This CDR3 is CASSLDLYEQYF. As DNA, the CDR3 is TGTGCCAGCAGCTTGGACCTCTACGAGCAGTACTTC.

The genes are TRBV5-1 and TRBJ2-5, with 9 bases identical to TRBD1. The germline CDR1 and CDR2 sequences are SGHRS and YFSETQ. V lost 3 bases and J lost 4; bases outside the gene matches: 4. The CDR3 spans 14 residues. This CDR3 reads CASSWGTGRETQYF. The CDR3 region has the DNA TGCGCCAGCAGCTGGGGGACAGGGCGAGAGACCCAGTACTTC.

The chain joins TRBV7-2 to TRBJ2-5, with TRBD2 matching 10 bases. CDR3 size: 16 residues. CDR1 is SGHTA, CDR2 FQGNSA, per germline. Germline trimming cut 3 bases from V and 1 base from J; bases unmatched to any gene: 5. In DNA, the CDR3 is TGTGCCAGCAGCTTCCTAGCGGGGGCGATCCAAGAGACCCAGTACTTC. It translates to CASSFLAGAIQETQYF.

The chain couples TRBV9 to TRBJ1-1, with a tentative D call TRBD1 (5 bases). Trimming took off 4 bases at V and 5 bases at J, with 27 bases between the two ends. This CDR3 is built from 18 residues. Germline assignment: CDR1 SGDLS and CDR2 YYNGEE. The CDR3 sequence is CASSSYPSSGGGWTEAFF. CDR3 coding DNA: TGTGCCAGCAGCTCCTACCCATCGTCGGGGGGGGGATGGACTGAAGCTTTCTTT.

This chain's CDR3 is CASSKLISGQSYEQYF. CDR3 DNA sequence: TGTGCCAGCAGCAAGCTTATAAGTGGACAGTCCTACGAGCAGTACTTC. The chain carries TRBV7-9 and TRBJ2-7, with D maybe TRBD1 (6 bases). Germline V CDR1 and CDR2: SEHNR, FQNEAQ (reference sequence). Trimming shortened V by 5 bases and J by 1 base, and 18 bases separated the two germline ends. This CDR3 has 16 amino acids.

The chain joins TRBV19 to TRBJ1-6; tentative D call: TRBD1 (5 bases). CDR1 and CDR2 from the germline V gene are LNHDA and SQIVND (reference sequence). V lost 3 bases to trimming and J lost 10 bases, with 16 bases between them. The CDR3 runs 15 residues. The DNA of the CDR3 is TGTGCCAGTAGTATCGGGGCAGGGAGGTCCTCACCCCTCCACTTT. Protein: CASSIGAGRSSPLHF.

This clone showed up just a few times. This sequence joins TRBV7-9 and TRBJ1-1; possibly TRBD1 for D (5 bases). V was trimmed by 6 bases and J by 2 bases, leaving 13 bases between them. Germline CDR1 reads SEHNR; CDR2 reads FQNEAQ (reference sequence). There are 14 residues in the CDR3. Here the CDR3 DNA reads TGTGCCAGCAGTTTTATGACAGCTAACACTGAAGCTTTCTTT. Amino acid sequence: CASSFMTANTEAFF.